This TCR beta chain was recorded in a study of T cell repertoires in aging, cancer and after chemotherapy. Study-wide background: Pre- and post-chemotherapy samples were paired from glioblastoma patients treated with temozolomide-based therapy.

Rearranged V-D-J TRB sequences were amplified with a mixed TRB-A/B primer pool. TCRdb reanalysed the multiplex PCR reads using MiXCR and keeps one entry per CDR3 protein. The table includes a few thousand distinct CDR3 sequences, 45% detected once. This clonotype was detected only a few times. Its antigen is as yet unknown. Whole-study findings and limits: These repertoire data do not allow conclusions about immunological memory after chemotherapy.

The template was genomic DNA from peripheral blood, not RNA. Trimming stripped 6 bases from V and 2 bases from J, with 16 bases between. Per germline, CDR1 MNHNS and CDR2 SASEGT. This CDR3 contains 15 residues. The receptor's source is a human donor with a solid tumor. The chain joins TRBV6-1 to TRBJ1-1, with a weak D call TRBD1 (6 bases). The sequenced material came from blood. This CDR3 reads CASSWEGGQNTEAFF. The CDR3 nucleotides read TGTGCCAGCAGCTGGGAGGGGGGACAAAACACTGAAGCTTTCTTT.